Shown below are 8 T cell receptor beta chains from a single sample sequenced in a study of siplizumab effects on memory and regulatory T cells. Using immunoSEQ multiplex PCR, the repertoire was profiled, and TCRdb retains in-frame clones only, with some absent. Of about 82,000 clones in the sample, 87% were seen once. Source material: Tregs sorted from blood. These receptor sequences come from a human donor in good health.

CDR3 nucleotides: TGTGCCAGCCAGTTTGGGGGGGACGAGCAGTACTTC. It codes for CASQFGGDEQYF. The rearrangement links TRBV6-5 to TRBJ2-7; 7 nucleotides line up with TRBD2. Germline V gene data show CDR1 as MNHEY and CDR2 as SVGAGI. This CDR3 comprises 12 residues. Losses at the gene ends were 8 bases for V and 5 bases for J; bases not matched to a gene: 6.

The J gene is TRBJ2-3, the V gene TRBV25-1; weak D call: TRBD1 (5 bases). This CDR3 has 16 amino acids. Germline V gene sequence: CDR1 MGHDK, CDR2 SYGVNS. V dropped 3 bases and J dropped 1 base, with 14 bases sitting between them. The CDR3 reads CASSDFRAVGTDTQYF. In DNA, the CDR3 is TGTGCCAGCAGTGACTTCAGGGCGGTGGGCACAGATACGCAGTATTTT.

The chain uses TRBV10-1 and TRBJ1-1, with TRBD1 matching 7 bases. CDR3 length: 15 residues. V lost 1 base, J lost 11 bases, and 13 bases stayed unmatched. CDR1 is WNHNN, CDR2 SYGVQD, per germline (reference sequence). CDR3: CASSEFPDRLDRAFF. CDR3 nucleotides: TGCGCCAGCAGTGAGTTTCCGGACAGGCTTGATCGGGCTTTCTTT.

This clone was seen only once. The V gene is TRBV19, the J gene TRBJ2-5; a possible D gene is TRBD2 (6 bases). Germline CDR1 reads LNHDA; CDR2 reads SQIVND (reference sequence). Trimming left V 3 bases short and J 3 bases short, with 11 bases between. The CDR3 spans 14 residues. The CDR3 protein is CASSILGGEETQYF. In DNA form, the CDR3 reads TGTGCCAGTAGTATTCTTGGCGGGGAAGAGACCCAGTACTTC.

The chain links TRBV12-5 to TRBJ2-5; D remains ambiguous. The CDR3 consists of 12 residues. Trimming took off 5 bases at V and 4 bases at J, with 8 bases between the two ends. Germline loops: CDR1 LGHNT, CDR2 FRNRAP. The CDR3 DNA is TGTGCTAGTGGTCCTACCCGAGAGACCCAGTACTTC. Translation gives CASGPTRETQYF.

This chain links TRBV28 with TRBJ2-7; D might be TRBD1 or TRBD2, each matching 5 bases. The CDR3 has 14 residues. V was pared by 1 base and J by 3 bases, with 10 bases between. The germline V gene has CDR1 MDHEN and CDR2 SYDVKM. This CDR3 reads CASSLLGPYYEQYF. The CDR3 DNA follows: TGTGCCAGCAGTTTATTGGGACCATACTACGAGCAGTACTTC.

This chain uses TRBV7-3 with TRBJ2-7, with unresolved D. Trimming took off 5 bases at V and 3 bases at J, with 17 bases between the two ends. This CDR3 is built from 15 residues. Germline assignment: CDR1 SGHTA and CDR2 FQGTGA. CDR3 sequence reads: CASSLPGREHYEQYF. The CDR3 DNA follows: TGTGCCAGCAGCCTCCCCGGACGTGAACACTACGAGCAGTACTTC.

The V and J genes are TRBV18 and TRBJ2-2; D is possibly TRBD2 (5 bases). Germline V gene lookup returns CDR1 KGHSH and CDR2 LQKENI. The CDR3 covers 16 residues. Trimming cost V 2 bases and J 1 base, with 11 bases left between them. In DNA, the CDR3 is TGTGCCAGCTCACCAGAGACTAACATGAACACCGGGGAGCTGTTTTTT. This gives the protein CASSPETNMNTGELFF.